These T cell receptor beta chains were read from a single sample in a study of blood T cell repertoires in COVID-19. Measured with immunoSEQ multiplex PCR; TCRdb has only the in-frame clones, and not every one. The sample comprises approximately 78,000 clones, approximately 89% of which are singletons, and 2.5% to 3% rests with the top ten. Material for sequencing was peripheral blood. All receptors derive from a man in his forties or fifties with COVID-19, enrolled during active disease. The CDR3 runs from the conserved cysteine through the conserved F or W.

>TRBJ1-1|TRBV28
CASSPSDRVNTEAFF
>TRBJ2-5|TRBV2
CASSVTRRGETQYF
>TRBJ1-1|TRBV9
CASSVKTGSEAFF
>TRBJ2-5|TRBV24-1
CATSELGSGRGFQETQYF
>TRBJ2-3|TRBV6-5
CASSTSGPYGDTQYF
>TRBJ2-7|TRBV27
CASSATGLHLYEQYF
>TRBJ1-1|TRBV5-8
CASSLRQGGTEAFF
>TRBJ2-1|TRBV29-1
CSAGMLAGREQFF
>TRBJ2-7|TRBV9
CASSPGTSGFLFEQYF
>TRBJ2-1|TRBV6-5
CASSYSGGGDEQFF
>TRBJ2-5|TRBV7-2
CASSLGGAGGETQYF
>TRBJ1-1|TRBV19
CASSDRNTEAFF
>TRBJ2-2|TRBV30
CAWSFSNGELFF
>TRBJ1-2|TRBV7-2
CASSPPAFDRVVYGYTF
>TRBJ2-4|TRBV20-1
CSARLVNIQYF
>TRBJ1-5|TRBV30
CAWSPSLSGNQPQHF
>TRBJ2-5|TRBV3-1/TRBV3-2
CASSPSLGAETQYF
>TRBJ2-5|TRBV15
CATSRAREGETQYF
>TRBJ2-3|TRBV3-1/TRBV3-2
CASSRRVTSVDTQYF
>TRBJ1-2|TRBV28
CASRTGNVYGYTF
>TRBJ1-5|TRBV6-2/TRBV6-3
CASSYNYHQPQHF
>TRBJ2-5|TRBV7-9
CASSLEIGETQYF
>TRBJ2-3|TRBV28
CAAFGGYADTQYF
>TRBJ2-3|TRBV29-1
CSARAISGRDTQYF
>TRBJ1-1|TRBV19
CASTLNTEAFF
>TRBJ2-3|TRBV19
CASSTIGQSSTDTQYF
>TRBJ1-3|TRBV10-3
CAILKGTGAGNTIYF
>TRBJ2-7|TRBV6-2/TRBV6-3
CASSVGTSGGLSYEQYF
>TRBJ2-2|TRBV6-2/TRBV6-3
CASSNRGLAGIGTGELFF
>TRBJ2-3|TRBV5-8
CASSLAEGTSVDTQYF
>TRBJ2-2|TRBV19
CASSLQGTGELFF
>TRBJ1-5|TRBV6-6
CASSYGGKQPQHF
>TRBJ2-3|TRBV18
CASSLGQGTDTQYF
>TRBJ2-2|TRBV9
CASSPFRTSGNRPGELFF
>TRBJ1-2|TRBV19
CASSIDSYGYTF
>TRBJ1-6|TRBV28
CASSFYREHSPLHF
>TRBJ2-1|TRBV7-6
CASSLGQAISYNEQFF
>TRBJ2-2|TRBV7-9
CASSYGLATNTGELFF
>TRBJ1-5|TRBV19
CASSIQGGWQPQHF
>TRBJ2-7|TRBV7-2
CASSLGTSGSSFNEQYF
>TRBJ2-6|TRBV28
CASSTQAGANVLTF
>TRBJ2-7|TRBV6-5
CASSYSRADYEQYF
>TRBJ2-7|TRBV18
CASSPPWAGGYEQYF
>TRBJ1-1|TRBV18
CASSPSRDTEAFF
>TRBJ2-3|TRBV9
CASSQGGLGGNTQYF
>TRBJ2-5|TRBV9
CASSPLGLAGPQETQYF
>TRBJ1-6|TRBV6-5
CASSYSILRRGSPLHF
>TRBJ2-5|TRBV28
CASSLVIGTSGRGETQYF
>TRBJ2-2|TRBV28
CASSPGLGNTGELFF
>TRBJ1-1|TRBV28
CASSLWQTEAFF
>TRBJ2-5|TRBV3-1/TRBV3-2
CASSQASTGLETQYF
>TRBJ2-3|TRBV5-1
CASSRGFTSPSTDTQYF
>TRBJ1-1|TRBV7-2
CASSLTGLTEAFF
>TRBJ2-2|TRBV4-2
CASSPNPGAGELFF
>TRBJ2-5|TRBV5-4
CASSLGSQETQYF
>TRBJ2-3|TRBV27
CASTSSRNTDTQYF
>TRBJ1-2|TRBV6-6
CASSYPDSYGYTF
>TRBJ1-4|TRBV5-1
CASTAGATNEKLFF
>TRBJ2-1|TRBV7-2
CASSSLTSGSYNEQFF
>TRBJ2-2|TRBV5-4
CASSRTGETGELFF